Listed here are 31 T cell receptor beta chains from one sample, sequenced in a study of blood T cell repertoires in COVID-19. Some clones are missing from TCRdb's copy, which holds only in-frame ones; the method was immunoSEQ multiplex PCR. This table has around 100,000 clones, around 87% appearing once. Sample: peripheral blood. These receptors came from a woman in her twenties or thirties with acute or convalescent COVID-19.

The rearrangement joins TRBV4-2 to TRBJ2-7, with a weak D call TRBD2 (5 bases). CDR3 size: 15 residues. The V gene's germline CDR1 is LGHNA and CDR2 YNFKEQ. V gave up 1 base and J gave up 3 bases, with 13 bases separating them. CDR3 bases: TGTGCCAGCAGCCAAGTCGGGGTTCTCCTCTACGAGCAGTACTTC. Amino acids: CASSQVGVLLYEQYF.

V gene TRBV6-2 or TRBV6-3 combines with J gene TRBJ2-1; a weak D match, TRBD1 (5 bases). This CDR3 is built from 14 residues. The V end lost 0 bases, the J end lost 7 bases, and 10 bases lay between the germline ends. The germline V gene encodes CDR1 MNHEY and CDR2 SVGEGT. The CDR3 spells CASSYSQGENEQFF. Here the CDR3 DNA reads TGTGCCAGCAGTTACTCGCAGGGTGAGAATGAGCAGTTCTTC.

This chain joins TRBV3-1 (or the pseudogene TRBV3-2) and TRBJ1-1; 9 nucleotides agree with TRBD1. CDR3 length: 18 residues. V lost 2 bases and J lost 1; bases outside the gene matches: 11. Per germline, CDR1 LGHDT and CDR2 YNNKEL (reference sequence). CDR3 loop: CASSQTDRGWIANTEAFF. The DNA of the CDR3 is TGTGCCAGCAGCCAAACGGACAGGGGATGGATTGCGAACACTGAAGCTTTCTTT.

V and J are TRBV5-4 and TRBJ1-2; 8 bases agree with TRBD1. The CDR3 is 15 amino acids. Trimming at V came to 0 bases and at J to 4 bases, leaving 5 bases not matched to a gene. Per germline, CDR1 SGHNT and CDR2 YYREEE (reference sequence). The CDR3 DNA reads TGTGCCAGCAGCTTGGGACAGGGGTCTGTCTATGGCTACACCTTC. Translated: CASSLGQGSVYGYTF.

CDR3 region: CASSSDRGEGYTF. The CDR3 DNA reads as TGTGCCAGCAGCTCAGACAGGGGAGAGGGCTACACCTTC. This sequence joins TRBV5-6 and TRBJ1-2, with TRBD1 matching 8 bases. The CDR3 length is 13 residues. J gave up 8 bases and V 3 bases, and 6 bases lay outside the gene matches. The germline gives CDR1 SGHDT, CDR2 YYEEEE.

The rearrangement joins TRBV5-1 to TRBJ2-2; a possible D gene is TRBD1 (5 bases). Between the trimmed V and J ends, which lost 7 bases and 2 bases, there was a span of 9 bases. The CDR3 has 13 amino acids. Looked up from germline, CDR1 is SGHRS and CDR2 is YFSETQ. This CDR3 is CASEDSNTGELFF. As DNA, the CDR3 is TGCGCCAGCGAAGACAGTAACACCGGGGAGCTGTTTTTT.

CDR3 region: CASSLGGGNTEAFF. The CDR3 bases are TGCGCCAGCAGCTTGGGAGGGGGGAACACTGAAGCTTTCTTT. The chain couples TRBV5-1 to TRBJ1-1; maybe TRBD1 (6 bases). The germline gives CDR1 SGHRS, CDR2 YFSETQ. This CDR3 contains 14 residues. V was pared by 0 bases and J by 1 base, with 7 bases between.

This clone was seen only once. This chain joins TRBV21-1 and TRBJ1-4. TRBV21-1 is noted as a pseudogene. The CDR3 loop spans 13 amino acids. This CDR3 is CASSNSWEEKLFF. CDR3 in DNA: TGTGCCAGCAGCAATAGCTGGGAGGAAAAACTGTTTTTT.

CDR3 sequence: CASSFQEGKLFF. CDR3 nucleotide sequence: TGTGCCAGCAGTTTCCAGGAAGGAAAACTGTTTTTT. The chain employs TRBV12-3 or TRBV12-4 and TRBJ1-4, with D unclear. The CDR3 loop spans 12 amino acids. V was shortened by 3 bases and J by 10 bases, with 9 bases between the two germline ends.

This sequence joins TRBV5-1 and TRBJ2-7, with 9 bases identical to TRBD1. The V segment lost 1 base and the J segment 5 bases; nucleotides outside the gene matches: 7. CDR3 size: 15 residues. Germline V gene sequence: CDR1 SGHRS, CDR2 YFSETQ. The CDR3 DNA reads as TGCGCCAGCAGCTTGACTCCGGGACAGGGACACGAGCAGTACTTC. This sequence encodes CASSLTPGQGHEQYF.

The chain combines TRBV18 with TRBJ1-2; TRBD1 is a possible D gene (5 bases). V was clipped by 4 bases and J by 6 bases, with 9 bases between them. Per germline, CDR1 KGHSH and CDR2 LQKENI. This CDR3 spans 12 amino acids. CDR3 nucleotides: TGTGCCAGCTCACAAAAAGGGGATGGCTACACCTTC. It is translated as CASSQKGDGYTF. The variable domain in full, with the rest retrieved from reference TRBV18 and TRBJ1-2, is NAGVMQNPRHLVRRRGQEARLRCSPMKGHSHVYWYRQLPEEGLKFMVYLQKENIIDESGMPKERFSAEFPKEGPSILRIQQVVRGDSAAYFCASSQKGDGYTFGSGTRLTVV.

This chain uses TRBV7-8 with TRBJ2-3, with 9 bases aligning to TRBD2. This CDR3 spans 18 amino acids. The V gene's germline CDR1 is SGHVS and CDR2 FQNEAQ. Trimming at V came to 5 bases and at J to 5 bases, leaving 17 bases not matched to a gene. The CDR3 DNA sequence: TGTGCCAGCAGCCCCCCACCCCCTAGCGGGGTATTTGGAGATACGCAGTATTTT. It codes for CASSPPPPSGVFGDTQYF.

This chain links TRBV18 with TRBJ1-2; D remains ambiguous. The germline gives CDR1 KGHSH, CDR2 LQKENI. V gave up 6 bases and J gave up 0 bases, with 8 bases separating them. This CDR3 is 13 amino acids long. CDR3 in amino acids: CASSSSTNYGYTF. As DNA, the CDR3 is TGTGCCAGCTCTTCTAGTACTAACTATGGCTACACCTTC.

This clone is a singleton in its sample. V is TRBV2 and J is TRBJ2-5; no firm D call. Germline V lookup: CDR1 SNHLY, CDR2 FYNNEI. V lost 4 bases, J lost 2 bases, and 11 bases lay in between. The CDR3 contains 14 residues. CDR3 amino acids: CASSVRQAQETQYF. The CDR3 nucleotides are TGTGCCAGCAGTGTCAGGCAGGCGCAAGAGACCCAGTACTTC.

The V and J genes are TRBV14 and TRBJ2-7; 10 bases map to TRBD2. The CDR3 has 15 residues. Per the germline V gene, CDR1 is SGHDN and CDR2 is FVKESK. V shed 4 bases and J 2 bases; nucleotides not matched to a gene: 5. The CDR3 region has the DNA TGTGCCAGCAGCCTTAGCGGGGGGAGAGCCTACGAGCAGTACTTC. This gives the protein CASSLSGGRAYEQYF. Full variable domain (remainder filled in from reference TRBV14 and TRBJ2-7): EAGVTQFPSHSVIEKGQTVTLRCDPISGHDNLYWYRRVMGKEIKFLLHFVKESKQDESGMPNNRFLAERTGGTYSTLKVQPAELEDSGVYFCASSLSGGRAYEQYFGPGTRLTVT.

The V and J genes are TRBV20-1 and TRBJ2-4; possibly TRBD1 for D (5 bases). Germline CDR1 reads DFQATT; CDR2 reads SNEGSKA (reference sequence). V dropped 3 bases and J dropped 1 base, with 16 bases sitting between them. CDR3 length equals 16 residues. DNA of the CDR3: TGCAGTGCTAGTGGGGCATTCGAACGGGCCAAAAACATTCAGTACTTC. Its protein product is CSASGAFERAKNIQYF.

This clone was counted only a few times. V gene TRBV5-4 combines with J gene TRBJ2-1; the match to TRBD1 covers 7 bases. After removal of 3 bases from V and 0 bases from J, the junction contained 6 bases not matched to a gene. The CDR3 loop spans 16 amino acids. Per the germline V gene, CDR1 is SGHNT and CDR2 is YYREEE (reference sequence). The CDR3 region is CASSSGQERSYNEQFF. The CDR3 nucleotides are TGTGCCAGCAGCTCTGGACAGGAACGCTCCTACAATGAGCAGTTCTTC.

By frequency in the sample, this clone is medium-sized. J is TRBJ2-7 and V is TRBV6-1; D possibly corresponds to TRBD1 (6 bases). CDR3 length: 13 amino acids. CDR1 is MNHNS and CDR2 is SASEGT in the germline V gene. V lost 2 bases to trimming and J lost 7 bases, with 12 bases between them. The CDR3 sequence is CASSERVGGEQYF. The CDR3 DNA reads TGTGCCAGCAGTGAAAGGGTAGGGGGAGAGCAGTACTTC.

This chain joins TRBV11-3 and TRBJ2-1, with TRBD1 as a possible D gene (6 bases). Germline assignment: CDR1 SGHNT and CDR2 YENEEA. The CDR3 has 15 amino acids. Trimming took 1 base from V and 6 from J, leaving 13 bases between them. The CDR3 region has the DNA TGTGCCAGCAGCTTAGTATCTGGGGGCGGCAATGAGCAGTTCTTC. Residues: CASSLVSGGGNEQFF.

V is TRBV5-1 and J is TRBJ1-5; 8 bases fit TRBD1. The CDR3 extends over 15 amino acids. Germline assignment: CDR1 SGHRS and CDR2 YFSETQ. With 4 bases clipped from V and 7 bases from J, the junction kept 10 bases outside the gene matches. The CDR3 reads CASSIDGQGKQPQHF. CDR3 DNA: TGCGCCAGCAGCATCGATGGACAGGGTAAACAGCCCCAGCATTTT.

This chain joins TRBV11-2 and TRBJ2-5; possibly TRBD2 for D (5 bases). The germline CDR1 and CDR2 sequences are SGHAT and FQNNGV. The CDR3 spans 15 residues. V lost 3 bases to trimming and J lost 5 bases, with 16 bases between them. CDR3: CASSFPDISGETQYF. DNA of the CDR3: TGTGCCAGCAGCTTTCCTGATATCTCGGGGGAGACCCAGTACTTC.

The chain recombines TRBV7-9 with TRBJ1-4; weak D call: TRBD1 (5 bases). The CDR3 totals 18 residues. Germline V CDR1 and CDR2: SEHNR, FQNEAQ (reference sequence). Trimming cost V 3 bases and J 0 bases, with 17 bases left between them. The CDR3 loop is CASSFRASFESTNEKLFF. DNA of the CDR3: TGTGCCAGCAGCTTCAGGGCCTCCTTCGAATCAACTAATGAAAAACTGTTTTTT.

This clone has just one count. CDR3 sequence reads: CASRPTGNVNTEAFF. In DNA, the CDR3 is TGTGCCAGCAGGCCCACAGGGAACGTAAACACTGAAGCTTTCTTT. This chain uses TRBV11-2 with TRBJ1-1, with a tentative D call TRBD1 (6 bases). Trimming removed 6 bases from V and 2 bases from J, with 16 bases in between. This CDR3 contains 15 residues. The germline gives CDR1 SGHAT, CDR2 FQNNGV.

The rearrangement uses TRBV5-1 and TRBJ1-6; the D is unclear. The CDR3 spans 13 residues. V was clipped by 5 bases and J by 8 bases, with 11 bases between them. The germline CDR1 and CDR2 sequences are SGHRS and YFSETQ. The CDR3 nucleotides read TGCGCCAGCAGACCCGCTGAGGATTCACCCCTCCACTTT. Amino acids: CASRPAEDSPLHF.

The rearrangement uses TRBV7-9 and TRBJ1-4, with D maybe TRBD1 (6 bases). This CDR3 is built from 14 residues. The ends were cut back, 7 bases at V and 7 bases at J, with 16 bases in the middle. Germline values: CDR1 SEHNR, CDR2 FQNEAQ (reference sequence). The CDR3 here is CASTQGRGGEKLFF. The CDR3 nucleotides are TGTGCCAGCACCCAGGGAAGGGGGGGTGAAAAACTGTTTTTT.

The CDR3 spells CASSYSQANTEAFF. CDR3 nucleotide sequence: TGTGCCAGCAGTTACTCCCAGGCCAACACTGAAGCTTTCTTT. J is TRBJ1-1 and V is TRBV6-6; D call uncertain. V lost 0 bases, J lost 2 bases, and 7 bases lay in between. From germline, CDR1 is MNHNY and CDR2 SVGAGI (reference sequence). The CDR3 contains 14 residues.

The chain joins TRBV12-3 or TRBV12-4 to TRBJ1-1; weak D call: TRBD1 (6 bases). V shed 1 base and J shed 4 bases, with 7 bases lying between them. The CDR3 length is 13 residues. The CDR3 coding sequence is TGTGCCAGCAGTTTAGGGGGGCTCACTGAAGCTTTCTTT. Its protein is CASSLGGLTEAFF.

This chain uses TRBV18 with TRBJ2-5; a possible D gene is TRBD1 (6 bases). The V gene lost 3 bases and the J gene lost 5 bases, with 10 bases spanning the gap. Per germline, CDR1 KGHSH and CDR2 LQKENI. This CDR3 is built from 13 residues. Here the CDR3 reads CASSPGQAETQYF. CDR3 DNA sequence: TGTGCCAGCTCACCGGGACAAGCGGAGACCCAGTACTTC.

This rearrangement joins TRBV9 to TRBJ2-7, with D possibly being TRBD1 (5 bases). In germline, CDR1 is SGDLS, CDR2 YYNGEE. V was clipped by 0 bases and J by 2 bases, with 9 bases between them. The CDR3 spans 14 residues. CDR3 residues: CASSVGGSPYEQYF. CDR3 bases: TGTGCCAGCAGCGTAGGGGGCAGCCCCTACGAGCAGTACTTC.

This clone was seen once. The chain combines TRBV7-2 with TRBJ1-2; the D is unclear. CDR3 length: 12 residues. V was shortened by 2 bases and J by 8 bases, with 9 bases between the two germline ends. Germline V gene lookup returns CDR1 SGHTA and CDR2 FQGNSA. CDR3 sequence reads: CASSLPTPGYTF. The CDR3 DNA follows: TGTGCCAGCAGCTTACCAACTCCCGGCTACACCTTC.

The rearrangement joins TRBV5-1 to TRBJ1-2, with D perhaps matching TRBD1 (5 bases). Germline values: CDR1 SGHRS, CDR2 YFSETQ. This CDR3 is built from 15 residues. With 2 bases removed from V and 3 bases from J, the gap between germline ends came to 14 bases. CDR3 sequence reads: CASSFGGAGDYGYTF. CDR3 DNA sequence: TGCGCCAGCAGCTTTGGTGGGGCTGGGGACTATGGCTACACCTTC.